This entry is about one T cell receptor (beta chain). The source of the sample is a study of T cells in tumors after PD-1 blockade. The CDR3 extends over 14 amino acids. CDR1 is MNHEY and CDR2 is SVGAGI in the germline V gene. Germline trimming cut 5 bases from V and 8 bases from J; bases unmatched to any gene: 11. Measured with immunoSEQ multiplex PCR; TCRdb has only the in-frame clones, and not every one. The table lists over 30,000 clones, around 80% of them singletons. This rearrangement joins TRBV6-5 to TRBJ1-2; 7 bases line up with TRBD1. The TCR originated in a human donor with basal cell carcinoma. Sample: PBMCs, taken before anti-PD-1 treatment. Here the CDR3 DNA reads TGTGCCAGCAGTAATCGACAGGGTTGGGGCGGCTACACCTTC. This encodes CASSNRQGWGGYTF.